Sequencing of this T cell receptor (beta chain) was carried out in a study of T cell responses to AZD1222 COVID-19 vaccine. Study-wide findings and caveats: Spike regions recognized by vaccine-associated CD4 TCRs spanned the protein, led by 160-218 and 743-854.

The V and J ends lost 6 bases and 1 base respectively, with 4 bases between them. CDR3 length: 13 amino acids. With regard to this clone: Its antigen is currently unknown.

Generated by immunoSEQ multiplex PCR, the TCRdb table keeps only in-frame clones and is missing some. The sample includes 45,000 to 55,000 clones, approximately 79% of them seen just once. The gene calls are TRBV12-3 or TRBV12-4 and TRBJ2-6; D is undetermined. This clonotype was obtained from an adult in good health. The source was peripheral blood, collected on day 0 of MenACWY control vaccination. The CDR3 DNA is TGTGCCAGCAGGAGATCTGGGGCCAACGTCCTGACTTTC. Translated: CASRRSGANVLTF.